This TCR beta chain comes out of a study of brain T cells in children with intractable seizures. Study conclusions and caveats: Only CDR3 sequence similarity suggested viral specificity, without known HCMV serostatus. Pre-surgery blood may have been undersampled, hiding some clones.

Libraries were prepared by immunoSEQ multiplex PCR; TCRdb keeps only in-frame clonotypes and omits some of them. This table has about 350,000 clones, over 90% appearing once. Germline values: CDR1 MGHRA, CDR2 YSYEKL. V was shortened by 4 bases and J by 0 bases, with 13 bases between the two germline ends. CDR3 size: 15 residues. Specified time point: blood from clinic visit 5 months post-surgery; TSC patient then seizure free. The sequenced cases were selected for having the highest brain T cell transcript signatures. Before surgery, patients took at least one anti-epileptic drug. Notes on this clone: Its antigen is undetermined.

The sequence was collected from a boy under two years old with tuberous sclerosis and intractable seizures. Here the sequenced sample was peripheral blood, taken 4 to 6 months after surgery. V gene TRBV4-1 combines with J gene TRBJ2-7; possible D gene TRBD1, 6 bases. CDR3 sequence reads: CASSRGQLSSYEQYF. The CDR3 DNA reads TGCGCCAGCAGCCGAGGACAGCTTTCCTCCTACGAGCAGTACTTC.